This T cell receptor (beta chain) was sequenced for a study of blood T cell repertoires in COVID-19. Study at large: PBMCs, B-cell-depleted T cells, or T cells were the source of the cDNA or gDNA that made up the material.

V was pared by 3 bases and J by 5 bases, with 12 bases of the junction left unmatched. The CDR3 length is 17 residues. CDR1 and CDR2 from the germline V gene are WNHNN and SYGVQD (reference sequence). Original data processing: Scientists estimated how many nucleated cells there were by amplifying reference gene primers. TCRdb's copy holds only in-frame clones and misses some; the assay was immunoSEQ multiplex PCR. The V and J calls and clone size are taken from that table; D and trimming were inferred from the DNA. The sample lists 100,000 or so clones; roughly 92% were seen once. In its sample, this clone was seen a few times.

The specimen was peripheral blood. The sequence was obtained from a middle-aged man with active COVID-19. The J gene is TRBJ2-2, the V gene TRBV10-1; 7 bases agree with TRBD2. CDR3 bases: TGCGCCAGCAGTGATGCTGTGTCCCTAGCGGAAACCGGGGAGCTGTTTTTT. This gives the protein CASSDAVSLAETGELFF.